Below are 19 T cell receptor beta chains sequenced from a single sample in a study of T-cell reconstitution after alpha-beta-depleted transplantation in children. Molecular barcoding with unique molecular identifiers was used for the TCRbeta library. In TCRdb, the PCR reads were re-called with MiXCR into one record per CDR3 protein. The table records 600,000 or so distinct CDR3 sequences, 20% to 25% of them present only once. This material consisted of PBMCs, mostly from graft donor cells, taken 360 days after TCRalphabeta/CD19-depleted stem cell transplant. All receptors come from a boy in the first two years of life who had a stem cell transplant for acute myeloid leukemia, so the T cells may come from the graft donor.

The V gene is TRBV28, the J gene TRBJ1-4; TRBD1 might be the D (6 bases). V was pared by 7 bases and J by 7 bases, with 10 bases between. CDR3 length: 12 residues. CDR1 is MDHEN, CDR2 SYDVKM, per germline. The CDR3 sequence: CASKEGGEKLFF. The CDR3 nucleotides read TGTGCCAGCAAAGAAGGGGGTGAAAAACTGTTTTTT.

This clonotype turned up a few times. The chain recombines TRBV6-5 with TRBJ2-3; D might be TRBD1 (6 bases). This CDR3 spans 18 amino acids. V lost 2 bases, J lost 3 bases, and 21 bases lay in between. Per germline, CDR1 MNHEY and CDR2 SVGAGI. As DNA, the CDR3 is TGTGCCAGCAGTTACGGTTTGGCTCTCCAAGGGGGTACAGATACGCAGTATTTT. This encodes CASSYGLALQGGTDTQYF.

This clonotype turned up a few times. V and J are TRBV20-1 and TRBJ2-3, with D unresolved. V was shortened by 6 bases and J by 1 base, with 11 bases between the two germline ends. The CDR3 runs 13 residues. Per the germline V gene, CDR1 is DFQATT and CDR2 is SNEGSKA (reference sequence). The CDR3 nucleotides are TGCAGTGCCGACGAATCCCGCACAGATACGCAGTATTTT. The encoded protein is CSADESRTDTQYF.

This clonotype was counted many times. The chain couples TRBV5-1 to TRBJ2-6, with D possibly being TRBD2 (5 bases). Trimming took off 4 bases at V and 0 bases at J, with 5 bases between the two ends. Germline V gene data show CDR1 as SGHRS and CDR2 as YFSETQ. The CDR3 is 14 residues long. CDR3 residues: CASSRDSGANVLTF. The CDR3 bases are TGCGCCAGCAGCCGGGACTCTGGGGCCAACGTCCTGACTTTC.

This clonotype came up once. The J gene is TRBJ1-5, the V gene TRBV28; 7 nucleotides line up with TRBD1. Per germline, CDR1 MDHEN and CDR2 SYDVKM. V dropped 2 bases and J dropped 5; count of bases not matched to a gene: 6. The CDR3 loop spans 15 amino acids. CDR3 bases: TGTGCCAGCAGTTTACTCTGGGACAGACATCAGCCCCAGCATTTT. Its translation is CASSLLWDRHQPQHF. The complete variable domain, with remaining parts taken from reference TRBV28 and TRBJ1-5, reads DVKVTQSSRYLVKRTGEKVFLECVQDMDHENMFWYRQDPGLGLRLIYFSYDVKMKEKGDIPEGYSVSREKKERFSLILESASTNQTSMYLCASSLLWDRHQPQHFGDGTRLSIL.

The table lists this clonotype with a few counts. V gene TRBV4-3 combines with J gene TRBJ2-7; unclear D gene. Germline-derived CDR1 and CDR2 are LGHNA and YSLEER. Trimming removed 4 bases at V and 0 bases at J, with 10 bases between. CDR3 length: 14 residues. The CDR3 sequence is CASSPVQDSYEQYF. The CDR3 DNA reads TGCGCCAGCAGCCCCGTCCAGGACTCCTACGAGCAGTACTTC.

V gene TRBV27 combines with J gene TRBJ2-3; the D is unclear. The germline gives CDR1 MNHEY, CDR2 SMNVEV (reference sequence). The CDR3 runs to 13 residues. V gave up 5 bases and J gave up 4 bases, with 10 bases separating them. CDR3 loop: CASSPLPADTQYF. DNA for the CDR3: TGTGCCAGCAGTCCACTACCAGCAGATACGCAGTATTTT.

At least ten counts were recorded for this clonotype. The chain employs TRBV5-4 and TRBJ2-2, with D possibly TRBD1 on 6 matching bases. With 4 bases removed from V and 1 base from J, the gap between germline ends came to 11 bases. CDR1 and CDR2 from the germline V gene are SGHNT and YYREEE (reference sequence). The CDR3 extends over 15 amino acids. Here the CDR3 reads CASSPGTKNTGELFF. The CDR3 DNA reads as TGTGCCAGCAGCCCCGGGACAAAGAACACCGGGGAGCTGTTTTTT.

This clonotype has a count of ten or more. The J gene is TRBJ2-5, the V gene TRBV20-1, with 12 bases fitting TRBD2. CDR1 is DFQATT, CDR2 SNEGSKA, per germline (reference sequence). There are 16 residues in the CDR3. V gave up 1 base and J gave up 5 bases; unmatched junction bases: 8. The CDR3 sequence: CSARAASGGAGETQYF. The CDR3 nucleotides read TGCAGTGCTAGAGCGGCTAGCGGGGGGGCCGGGGAGACCCAGTACTTC.

The V and J genes are TRBV7-2 and TRBJ2-3; 8 nucleotides match TRBD2. CDR1 SGHTA and CDR2 FQGNSA come from the germline V gene. The CDR3 has 15 residues. V gave up 4 bases and J gave up 0 bases; unmatched junction bases: 3. CDR3 protein: CASSWRGASTDTQYF. CDR3 nucleotides: TGTGCCAGCAGCTGGCGGGGGGCTAGCACAGATACGCAGTATTTT. The complete variable domain, with remaining parts taken from reference TRBV7-2 and TRBJ2-3, reads GAGVSQSPSNKVTEKGKDVELRCDPISGHTALYWYRQSLGQGLEFLIYFQGNSAPDKSGLPSDRFSAERTGGSVSTLTIQRTQQEDSAVYLCASSWRGASTDTQYFGPGTRLTVL.

This chain links TRBV5-1 with TRBJ2-3; 10 bases line up with TRBD2. With V trimmed by 4 bases and J by 2 bases, 4 bases remained unmatched. Germline V lookup: CDR1 SGHRS, CDR2 YFSETQ. CDR3 length: 15 amino acids. The CDR3 region has the DNA TGCGCCAGCAGCCGGGGGACTAGCGACACAGATACGCAGTATTTT. It codes for CASSRGTSDTDTQYF. Looking up the rest from reference TRBV5-1 and TRBJ2-3 gives the full variable domain: KAGVTQTPRYLIKTRGQQVTLSCSPISGHRSVSWYQQTPGQGLQFLFEYFSETQRNKGNFPGRFSGRQFSNSRSEMNVSTLELGDSALYLCASSRGTSDTDTQYFGPGTRLTVL.

Ten or more counts support this clonotype. The chain joins TRBV28 to TRBJ2-2, with D hard to call. This CDR3 contains 13 residues. The ends were cut back, 3 bases at V and 4 bases at J, with 6 bases in the middle. Germline V lookup: CDR1 MDHEN, CDR2 SYDVKM. The DNA for the CDR3 is TGTGCCAGCAGTTTCCAGGTCACCGGGGAGCTGTTTTTT. Amino acids: CASSFQVTGELFF.

This sequence joins TRBV6-2 or TRBV6-3 and TRBJ2-1; D is ambiguous. V was shortened by 8 bases and J by 7 bases, with 24 bases between the two germline ends. CDR1 and CDR2 (germline): MNHEY, SVGEGT. The length of the CDR3 is 16 residues. Here the CDR3 reads CASRLKSREWINEQFF. The CDR3 nucleotides read TGTGCCAGCCGACTGAAGAGTAGGGAATGGATTAATGAGCAGTTCTTC.

This clonotype showed up many times. V gene TRBV3-1 combines with J gene TRBJ2-1; D unresolved. This CDR3 has 11 amino acids. Germline V gene data show CDR1 as LGHDT and CDR2 as YNNKEL (reference sequence). Trimming pared 1 base from V and 10 bases from J, leaving 5 bases between. The CDR3 DNA is TGTGCCAGCAGCCAAGGGCAAGAGCAGTTCTTC. This sequence encodes CASSQGQEQFF.

This clonotype was seen a handful of times. The chain recombines TRBV12-3 or TRBV12-4 with TRBJ2-3; no reliable D call. The CDR3 runs 13 residues. V lost 6 bases to trimming and J lost 0 bases, with 7 bases between them. The CDR3 DNA reads as TGTGCCAGCAGGGTTGGCAGCACAGATACGCAGTATTTT. This translates into CASRVGSTDTQYF.

This clonotype was counted between two and nine times. The genes are TRBV24-1 and TRBJ2-2; 10 bases are shared with TRBD2. From germline, CDR1 is KGHDR and CDR2 SFDVKD. This CDR3 is built from 15 residues. Unmatched junction bases numbered 2, after V lost 1 base and J lost 7 bases. The CDR3 sequence is CATSDFWTSGGELFF. CDR3 DNA: TGTGCCACCAGTGATTTCTGGACTAGCGGCGGGGAGCTGTTTTTT.

The chain links TRBV7-9 to TRBJ1-2; 10 nucleotides line up with TRBD1. The trim removed 5 bases at V and 2 bases at J, leaving 5 bases unmatched. CDR1 is SEHNR, CDR2 FQNEAQ, per germline (reference sequence). The CDR3 is 15 amino acids. The CDR3 loop reads CASSLDRGQNYGYTF. In nucleotides, the CDR3 is TGTGCCAGCAGCCTCGACAGGGGGCAGAACTATGGCTACACCTTC.

This clonotype has more than one count but fewer than ten. J is TRBJ1-2 and V is TRBV6-5; weak D call: TRBD1 (5 bases). Trimming pared 2 bases from V and 6 bases from J, leaving 19 bases between. The germline CDR1 and CDR2 sequences are MNHEY and SVGAGI. The CDR3 has 16 residues. CDR3 DNA: TGTGCCAGCAGTTACCGCGGGATCGCAGGGTACCATGGCTACACCTTC. Translated, it gives CASSYRGIAGYHGYTF.

This rearrangement joins TRBV12-3 or TRBV12-4 to TRBJ2-1; 10 positions match TRBD1. This CDR3 region has 15 residues. After removal of 3 bases from V and 5 bases from J, the junction contained 4 bases not matched to a gene. In DNA form, the CDR3 reads TGTGCCAGCAGTTTTTTGACAGGGGGCAACAATGAGCAGTTCTTC. Protein sequence: CASSFLTGGNNEQFF.